The 32 T cell receptor beta chains given below trace back to one sample, sequenced in a study of blood T cell dynamics during melanoma immunotherapy. Sequenced by immunoSEQ multiplex PCR; TCRdb stores in-frame clones only, minus some. The sample shows some 11,000 clones, over 85% of them seen only once. Noted time point: week 3, after first cycle of checkpoint inhibitor. The input for sequencing was blood, taken from a patient treated with checkpoint blockade. The origin of the receptors is a human donor with melanoma.

This sequence joins TRBV28 and TRBJ1-2, with TRBD1 matching over 7 bases. The CDR3 runs 14 residues. Germline CDR1 MDHEN, CDR2 SYDVKM. Trimming cost V 11 bases and J 7 bases; bases outside gene matches: 16. The CDR3 DNA reads as TGTGCCTCCTTCCGTTGGCAGGGGGTGGGTGGCTACACCTTC. This gives the protein CASFRWQGVGGYTF.

The chain is built from TRBV7-9 and TRBJ2-5, with 8 bases fitting TRBD2. Germline CDR1 and CDR2: SEHNR and FQNEAQ (reference sequence). The CDR3 extends over 13 amino acids. Trimming took 8 bases from V and 5 from J; bases not matched to a gene: 7. CDR3 nucleotides: TGTGCCAGCGAAGCGGGAGCGGTGGAGACCCAGTACTTC. It specifies CASEAGAVETQYF.

The CDR3 nucleotides read TGTGCCAGCAGCCCTTGGGCGGGAGTTTCCCAAAACATTCAGTACTTC. The encoded protein is CASSPWAGVSQNIQYF. The chain employs TRBV7-8 and TRBJ2-4; 7 nucleotides match TRBD2. CDR1 SGHVS and CDR2 FQNEAQ come from the germline V gene. This CDR3 has 16 residues. V lost 5 bases, J lost 5 bases, and 12 bases stayed unmatched.

This chain links TRBV5-1 with TRBJ1-3; D call uncertain. The germline gives CDR1 SGHRS, CDR2 YFSETQ. Trimming stripped 1 base from V and 2 bases from J, with 10 bases between. The length of the CDR3 is 15 residues. The CDR3 region is CASSLFSRAGNTIYF. For the CDR3, the DNA is TGCGCCAGCAGCTTGTTCAGCCGAGCTGGAAACACCATATATTTT.

The chain employs TRBV4-2 and TRBJ2-3, with D hard to call. The CDR3 is 15 residues long. Looked up from germline, CDR1 is LGHNA and CDR2 is YNFKEQ. V lost 1 base and J lost 0, with 8 bases in between. The CDR3 loop reads CASSQADPSTDTQYF. DNA of the CDR3: TGTGCCAGCAGCCAAGCGGACCCCAGCACAGATACGCAGTATTTT.

This chain links TRBV5-1 with TRBJ2-3; tentatively, D is TRBD1 (5 bases). Looked up from germline, CDR1 is SGHRS and CDR2 is YFSETQ. Trimming cost V 7 bases and J 6 bases, with 9 bases left between them. This CDR3 comprises 11 residues. The CDR3 protein is CASQGSDTQYF. The CDR3 coding sequence is TGCGCCAGCCAGGGTTCCGATACGCAGTATTTT.

The V gene is TRBV11-2, the J gene TRBJ1-1; no clear D gene. The CDR3 length is 14 residues. From germline, CDR1 is SGHAT and CDR2 FQNNGV. Trimming took 1 base from V and 2 from J, leaving 8 bases between them. The CDR3 is CASSLGRANTEAFF. Written as DNA, the CDR3 is TGTGCCAGCAGCTTAGGAAGGGCAAACACTGAAGCTTTCTTT.

The chain is built from TRBV2 and TRBJ2-2, with D maybe TRBD1 (6 bases). This CDR3 is 15 amino acids long. Trimming took 6 bases from V and 0 from J, leaving 11 bases between them. Per the germline V gene, CDR1 is SNHLY and CDR2 is FYNNEI. The CDR3 DNA sequence: TGTGCCAGCAGCCGGGACACTGCGAACACCGGGGAGCTGTTTTTT. Translated: CASSRDTANTGELFF.

The chain links TRBV30 to TRBJ1-2; TRBD1 matches at 11 bases. The junction had 7 bases not matched to a gene; V was cut back by 0 bases and J by 4 bases. This CDR3 has 16 amino acids. CDR1 and CDR2 from the germline V gene are GTSNPN and SVGIG (reference sequence). The CDR3: CAWSVPGQGAGYGYTF. The CDR3 DNA reads as TGTGCCTGGAGTGTACCCGGACAGGGGGCAGGCTATGGCTACACCTTC.

About this clone: One end of the junction does not line up with germline, which may come from a read error. This rearrangement joins TRBV4-1 to TRBJ1-4; 8 bases are shared with TRBD1. CDR3 length: 16 residues. CDR1 and CDR2 (germline): MGHRA, YSYEKL. The CDR3 region has the DNA TGCGCCAGCAGCCAAGACTTAGGGCAGGGGGCGGAAAAACTGCTTTTT. It encodes CASSQDLGQGAEKLLF.

This chain joins TRBV4-1 and TRBJ1-4; TRBD1 is a possible D gene (6 bases). The V end was cut by 1 base, the J end by 0 bases, with 12 bases between. The CDR3 covers 17 residues. CDR1 MGHRA and CDR2 YSYEKL come from the germline V gene. This chain's CDR3 is CASSQGHWTATNEKLFF. In DNA form, the CDR3 reads TGCGCCAGCAGCCAAGGGCATTGGACAGCAACTAATGAAAAACTGTTTTTT.

J is TRBJ2-1 and V is TRBV28; the D is unclear. Germline V gives CDR1 MDHEN, CDR2 SYDVKM. The CDR3 runs to 12 residues. V was pared by 5 bases and J by 7 bases, with 9 bases between. For the CDR3, the DNA is TGTGCCAGCAGTCCCGACTCGAATGAGCAGTTCTTC. It specifies CASSPDSNEQFF.

The chain links TRBV6-8 to TRBJ2-7; TRBD1 might be the D (5 bases). The CDR3 is 11 residues long. V lost 6 bases and J 6 bases, leaving 9 bases between the germline ends. CDR1 is MNHGY and CDR2 is SAAAGT in the germline V gene. CDR3 in DNA: TGTGCCAGCAGCCCCAGGGCCGAGCAGTACTTC. It is translated as CASSPRAEQYF.

The count of this clone is one. The genes are TRBV7-3 and TRBJ2-3; tentatively, D is TRBD2 (5 bases). This CDR3 has 13 residues. The V end was cut by 3 bases, the J end by 6 bases, with 10 bases between. Germline CDR1 and CDR2: SGHTA and FQGTGA. CDR3 nucleotide sequence: TGTGCCAGCAGCTTGGGCCCGGGGGATACGCAGTATTTT. This encodes CASSLGPGDTQYF.

The chain carries TRBV7-8 and TRBJ1-2; D gene ambiguous. Trimming took off 3 bases at V and 3 bases at J, with 11 bases between the two ends. CDR1 is SGHVS, CDR2 FQNEAQ, per germline. The CDR3 has 14 amino acids. CDR3 bases: TGTGCCAGCAGCTTGGGCACGGCGGACTATGGCTACACCTTC. This encodes CASSLGTADYGYTF.

V and J are TRBV18 and TRBJ1-3, with 7 bases matching TRBD1. Germline V lookup: CDR1 KGHSH, CDR2 LQKENI. The CDR3 has 15 amino acids. The V and J ends lost 2 bases and 7 bases, in that order; junction bases with no gene match: 8. The CDR3 reads CASSPGQGVLNTIYF. The CDR3, as DNA: TGTGCCAGCTCACCAGGGCAGGGGGTCCTCAACACCATATATTTT.

The rearrangement uses TRBV10-3 and TRBJ2-1; 9 bases map to TRBD1. The CDR3 extends over 17 amino acids. The germline V gene encodes CDR1 ENHRY and CDR2 SYGVKD. J gave up 4 bases and V 6 bases, and 13 bases lay outside the gene matches. The DNA for the CDR3 is TGTGCCATCAGCTACCCTCCGGGACAGGGAGGGTACAATGAGCAGTTCTTC. It is translated as CAISYPPGQGGYNEQFF.

V and J are TRBV5-1 and TRBJ2-1; D call uncertain. V lost 0 bases and J lost 8, with 6 bases in between. CDR1 SGHRS and CDR2 YFSETQ come from the germline V gene. This CDR3 spans 12 amino acids. DNA for the CDR3: TGCGCCAGCAGCTTGGAGAGAGATGAGCAGTTCTTC. This gives the protein CASSLERDEQFF.

The genes are TRBV21-1 and TRBJ2-5. TRBV21-1 is noted as a pseudogene. This CDR3 contains 17 residues. Here the CDR3 reads CASSPIPGPHYQETQYF. The CDR3 region has the DNA TGTGCCAGCAGCCCCATCCCCGGGCCGCATTACCAAGAGACCCAGTACTTC.

This clone has just a few counts. This chain joins TRBV4-1 and TRBJ1-5; 8 bases are a match to TRBD1. The V and J ends lost 3 bases and 2 bases, in that order; junction bases with no gene match: 6. Germline CDR1 MGHRA, CDR2 YSYEKL. CDR3 size: 16 residues. The CDR3 region has the DNA TGCGCCAGCAGCCACCCCACAGGGGGAGGCAATCAGCCCCAGCATTTT. Its protein is CASSHPTGGGNQPQHF.

The chain employs TRBV11-1 and TRBJ1-1; D not resolved. V was cut by 5 bases and J by 0 bases, with 7 bases left in between. The CDR3 loop spans 13 amino acids. In germline, CDR1 is SGHAT, CDR2 FQDESV (reference sequence). CDR3 in amino acids: CASSPALNTEAFF. The CDR3 DNA sequence: TGTGCCAGCAGCCCGGCGTTGAACACTGAAGCTTTCTTT.

The rearrangement links TRBV28 to TRBJ2-1; 8 bases align to TRBD2. Per germline, CDR1 MDHEN and CDR2 SYDVKM. The CDR3 runs to 17 residues. V lost 2 bases and J lost 7; bases outside the gene matches: 13. As DNA, the CDR3 is TGTGCCAGCAGTTTAGTTTTGGTGACTAGCGTTTGGAATGAGCAGTTCTTC. As protein: CASSLVLVTSVWNEQFF.

V and J are TRBV15 and TRBJ2-5, with 7 bases fitting TRBD1. The length of the CDR3 is 14 residues. The V and J ends lost 0 bases and 5 bases, in that order; junction bases with no gene match: 3. The V gene's germline CDR1 is LNHNV and CDR2 YYDKDF (reference sequence). The CDR3 nucleotides read TGTGCCACCAGCAGAGATTTAGGGGGCGAGACCCAGTACTTC. Translation gives CATSRDLGGETQYF.

This clone has just a few counts. The V call is TRBV7-9, the J call TRBJ1-5; D unclear. The CDR3 runs 12 residues. V shed 1 base and J shed 6 bases, with 4 bases lying between them. The germline V gene has CDR1 SEHNR and CDR2 FQNEAQ (reference sequence). The CDR3 coding sequence is TGTGCCAGCAGCTTAGGGGGTCAGCCCCAGCATTTT. It encodes CASSLGGQPQHF.

The CDR3 sequence: CASSLEGQGYEQYF. For the CDR3, the DNA is TGTGCCAGCAGCTTGGAAGGCCAGGGCTACGAGCAGTACTTC. The chain links TRBV5-5 to TRBJ2-7; a weak D match, TRBD1 (5 bases). The CDR3 has 14 amino acids. Germline V gene lookup returns CDR1 SGHKS and CDR2 YYEKEE (reference sequence). V lost 0 bases and J 3 bases, leaving 10 bases between the germline ends. Full variable domain (remainder filled in from reference TRBV5-5 and TRBJ2-7): DAGVTQSPTHLIKTRGQQVTLRCSPISGHKSVSWYQQVLGQGPQFIFQYYEKEERGRGNFPDRFSARQFPNYSSELNVNALLLGDSALYLCASSLEGQGYEQYFGPGTRLTVT.

The chain carries TRBV6-1 and TRBJ1-1; possibly TRBD1 for D (5 bases). The CDR3 spans 12 residues. The V and J ends lost 5 bases and 11 bases respectively, with 15 bases between them. Germline V lookup: CDR1 MNHNS, CDR2 SASEGT. CDR3 in amino acids: CASSPQGLSAFF. The DNA of the CDR3 is TGTGCCAGCAGTCCCCAGGGTCTTTCTGCTTTCTTT.

V gene TRBV5-1 combines with J gene TRBJ2-3, with no clear D. Germline-derived CDR1 and CDR2 are SGHRS and YFSETQ. This CDR3 spans 15 amino acids. The V gene lost 0 bases and the J gene lost 0 bases, with 8 bases spanning the gap. CDR3 residues: CASSLGRFSTDTQYF. CDR3 coding DNA: TGCGCCAGCAGCTTGGGCCGATTTAGCACAGATACGCAGTATTTT. Full variable domain (rest looked up from reference TRBV5-1 and TRBJ2-3): KAGVTQTPRYLIKTRGQQVTLSCSPISGHRSVSWYQQTPGQGLQFLFEYFSETQRNKGNFPGRFSGRQFSNSRSEMNVSTLELGDSALYLCASSLGRFSTDTQYFGPGTRLTVL.

This clone was seen a handful of times. The chain couples TRBV7-9 to TRBJ1-1; D is unresolved. Per germline, CDR1 SEHNR and CDR2 FQNEAQ (reference sequence). V lost 1 base and J lost 0, with 9 bases in between. CDR3 length: 15 amino acids. The CDR3 DNA follows: TGTGCCAGCAGCTTAGGTCGGCTAATGAACACTGAAGCTTTCTTT. It encodes CASSLGRLMNTEAFF.

The chain combines TRBV6-5 with TRBJ2-5, with D perhaps matching TRBD1 or TRBD2 (6 bases each). The CDR3 runs 16 residues. Trimming removed 0 bases at V and 2 bases at J, with 13 bases between. The germline gives CDR1 MNHEY, CDR2 SVGAGI. The CDR3: CASSYSGGMGQETQYF. In nucleotides, the CDR3 is TGTGCCAGCAGTTACTCGGGGGGCATGGGACAAGAGACCCAGTACTTC.

V and J are TRBV27 and TRBJ2-3; D possibly matches TRBD1 or TRBD2 (7 bases each). Between the trimmed V and J ends, which lost 6 bases and 9 bases, there was a span of 16 bases. This CDR3 has 13 amino acids. Germline-derived CDR1 and CDR2 are MNHEY and SMNVEV (reference sequence). The CDR3 nucleotides are TGTGCCAGCAGCCCAGGGGGGGGTACGACGCAGTATTTT. Residues: CASSPGGGTTQYF.

This chain connects TRBV2 to TRBJ2-6, with D maybe TRBD1 (5 bases). V lost 4 bases and J 0 bases, leaving 7 bases between the germline ends. Germline lookup yields CDR1 SNHLY and CDR2 FYNNEI. CDR3 length: 15 amino acids. The CDR3 DNA reads TGTGCCAGCAGTGGTGGGGCCTCTGGGGCCAACGTCCTGACTTTC. The encoded protein is CASSGGASGANVLTF.

In this sample, this clone turned up a few times. The V gene is TRBV2, the J gene TRBJ1-1, with no clear D. The CDR3 covers 15 residues. Germline assignment: CDR1 SNHLY and CDR2 FYNNEI. V lost 2 bases, J lost 5 bases, and 15 bases lay in between. The CDR3 DNA reads TGTGCCAGCAGTGAACCCGTGGTCGGAGGGACTGAAGCTTTCTTT. Translated, it gives CASSEPVVGGTEAFF.